The clone carrying this T cell receptor (beta chain) was counted a few times. J lost 3 bases, V lost 8 bases, and 9 bases had no gene match. This CDR3 has 15 amino acids. Per the germline V gene, CDR1 is KGHSH and CDR2 is LQKENI. These data originate in a study of cytomegalovirus exposure and HLA in healthy donors. Using immunoSEQ multiplex PCR, the repertoire was profiled, and TCRdb retains in-frame clones only, with some absent. There are some 70,000 clones in the sample; around four fifths occur only once, and 3% lies in the top ten. The receptor was isolated from a man aged 30 to 45 in good health and CMV-seronegative. Sequenced material: PBMCs. The gene calls are TRBV18 and TRBJ2-7, with 11 positions matching TRBD2. For the CDR3, the DNA is TGTGCCAGCGCAAGACTAGCGGGACCCTACTACGAGCAGTACGTC. As protein: CASARLAGPYYEQYV.